This T cell receptor (beta chain) was observed in a study of CD8 T cells in ankylosing spondylitis. Study findings and constraints: Ankylosing spondylitis blood appeared to be characterized by a TCR beta motif of eight or nine highly homologous variants.

TCRdb re-derived calls from the 5' RACE reads in MiXCR, one entry per CDR3 protein. Of roughly 230,000 distinct CDR3 sequences in the sample, 8% to 11% were seen once. As regards this clonotype: Antigen specificity is unknown.

This CDR3 has 17 amino acids. V gave up 4 bases and J gave up 5 bases; unmatched junction bases: 17. The germline V gene has CDR1 DFQATT and CDR2 SNEGSKA (reference sequence). The sample was blood, either unsorted or a sorted T cell fraction (not recorded which). This sequence joins TRBV20-1 and TRBJ2-5; 9 positions agree with TRBD1. This receptor was taken from a male donor with ankylosing spondylitis or in good health (not recorded which). CDR3 residues: CSATTGTGTVFGETQYF. The CDR3 nucleotides read TGCAGTGCTACCACCGGGACAGGGACGGTATTTGGCGAGACCCAGTACTTC.